This T cell receptor (beta chain) comes out of a study of T-cell memory formation after mild COVID-19. TCRdb used MiXCR to reprocess the 5' RACE reads, holding one entry per CDR3 protein. The table has about 290,000 distinct CDR3 sequences, roughly 18% seen once; the top ten hold 23%. This clonotype has only a few counts. Its antigen is unidentified. CDR3 length: 13 residues. CDR1 is SQVTM and CDR2 is ANQGSEA in the germline V gene. Trimming cost V 6 bases and J 2 bases; bases outside gene matches: 5. Study observations and caveats: CD8+ contracting clones occupied EMRA, while CD4+ ones occupied mainly CM and EM.

V and J are TRBV29-1 and TRBJ2-7; 9 nucleotides align to TRBD1. The sequenced sample was PBMCs or a T cell subset sorted from them (not recorded which). The sequence came from a man between 18 and 29 years old who had mild COVID-19 (a few samples of this study predate the infection). Cell type and time point are not known. DNA of the CDR3: TGCAGCGTCGCGGGACAGGGTCCCTACGAGCAGTACTTC. Translating gives CSVAGQGPYEQYF.